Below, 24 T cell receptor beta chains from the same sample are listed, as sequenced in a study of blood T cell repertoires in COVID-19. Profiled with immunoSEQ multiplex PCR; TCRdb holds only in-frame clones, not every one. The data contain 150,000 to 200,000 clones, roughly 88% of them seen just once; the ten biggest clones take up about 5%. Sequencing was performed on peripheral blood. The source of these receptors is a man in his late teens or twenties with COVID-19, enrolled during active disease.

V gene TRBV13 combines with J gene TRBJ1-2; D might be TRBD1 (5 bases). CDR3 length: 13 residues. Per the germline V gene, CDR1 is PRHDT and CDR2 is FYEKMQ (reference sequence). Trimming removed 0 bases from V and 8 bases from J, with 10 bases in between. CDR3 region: CASSLGVWGGYTF. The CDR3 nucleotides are TGTGCCAGCAGCTTAGGGGTGTGGGGCGGCTACACCTTC.

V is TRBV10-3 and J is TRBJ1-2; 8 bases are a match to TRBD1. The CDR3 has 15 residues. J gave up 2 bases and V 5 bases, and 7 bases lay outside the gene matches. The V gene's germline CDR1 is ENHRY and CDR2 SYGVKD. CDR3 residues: CAISLDRGLNYGYTF. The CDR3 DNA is TGTGCCATCAGTTTAGACAGGGGTTTAAACTATGGCTACACCTTC.

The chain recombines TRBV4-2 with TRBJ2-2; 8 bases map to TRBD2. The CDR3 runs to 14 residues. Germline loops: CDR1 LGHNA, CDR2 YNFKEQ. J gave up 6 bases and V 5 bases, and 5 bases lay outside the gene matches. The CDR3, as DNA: TGTGCCAGCAGCTCGGGGGGGTCGCCCGGGGAGCTGTTTTTT. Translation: CASSSGGSPGELFF.

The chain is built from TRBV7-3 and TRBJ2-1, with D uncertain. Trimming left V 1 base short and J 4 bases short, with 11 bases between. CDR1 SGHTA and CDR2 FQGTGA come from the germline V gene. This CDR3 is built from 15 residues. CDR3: CASSLIMGRYNEQFF. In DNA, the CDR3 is TGTGCCAGCAGCTTAATCATGGGCAGATACAATGAGCAGTTCTTC.

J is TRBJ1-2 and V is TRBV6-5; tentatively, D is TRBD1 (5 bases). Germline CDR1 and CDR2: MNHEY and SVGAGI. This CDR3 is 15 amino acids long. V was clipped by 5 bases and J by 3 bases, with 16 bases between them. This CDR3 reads CASSLTDSGHYGYTF. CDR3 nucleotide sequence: TGTGCCAGCAGTCTTACTGACAGTGGGCACTATGGCTACACCTTC.

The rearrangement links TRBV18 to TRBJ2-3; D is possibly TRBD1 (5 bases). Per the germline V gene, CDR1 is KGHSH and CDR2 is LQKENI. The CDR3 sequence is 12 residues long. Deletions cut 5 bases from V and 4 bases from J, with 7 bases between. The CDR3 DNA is TGTGCCAGCTCAGCAGGGTCAGATACGCAGTATTTT. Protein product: CASSAGSDTQYF.

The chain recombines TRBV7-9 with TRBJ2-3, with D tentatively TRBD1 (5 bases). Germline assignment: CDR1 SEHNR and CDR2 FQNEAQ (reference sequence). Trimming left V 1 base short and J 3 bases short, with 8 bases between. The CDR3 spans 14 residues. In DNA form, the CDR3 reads TGTGCCAGCAGCTTAGTCCAGGGAACAGATACGCAGTATTTT. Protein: CASSLVQGTDTQYF.

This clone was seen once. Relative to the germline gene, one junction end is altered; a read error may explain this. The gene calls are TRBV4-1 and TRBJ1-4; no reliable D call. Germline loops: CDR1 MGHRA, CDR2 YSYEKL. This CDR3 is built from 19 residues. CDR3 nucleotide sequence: TGCGCCAGCAGCCAAGATTGGCTGGTTGTTGATTCAACTAATGAAAAACTGCTTTTT. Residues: CASSQDWLVVDSTNEKLLF.

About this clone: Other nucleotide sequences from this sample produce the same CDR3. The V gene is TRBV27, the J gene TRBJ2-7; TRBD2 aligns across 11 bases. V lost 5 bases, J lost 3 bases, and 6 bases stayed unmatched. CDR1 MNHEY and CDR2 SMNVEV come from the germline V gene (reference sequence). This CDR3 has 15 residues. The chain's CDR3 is CASSPRLAGRYEQYF. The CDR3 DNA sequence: TGTGCCAGCAGTCCACGACTAGCGGGACGCTACGAGCAGTACTTC.

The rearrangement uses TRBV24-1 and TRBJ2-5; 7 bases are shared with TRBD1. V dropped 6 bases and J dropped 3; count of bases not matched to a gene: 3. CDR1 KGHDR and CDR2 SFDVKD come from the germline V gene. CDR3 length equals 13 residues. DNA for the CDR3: TGTGCCACCAGTCACAGGGGAGAAGAGACCCAGTACTTC. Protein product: CATSHRGEETQYF.

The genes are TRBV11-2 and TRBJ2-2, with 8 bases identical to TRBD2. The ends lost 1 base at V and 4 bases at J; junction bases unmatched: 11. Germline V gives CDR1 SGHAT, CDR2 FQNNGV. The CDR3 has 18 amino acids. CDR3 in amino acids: CASSLGRLSSGFTGELFF. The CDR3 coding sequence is TGTGCCAGCAGCTTAGGGAGGCTGTCTAGCGGGTTCACCGGGGAGCTGTTTTTT.

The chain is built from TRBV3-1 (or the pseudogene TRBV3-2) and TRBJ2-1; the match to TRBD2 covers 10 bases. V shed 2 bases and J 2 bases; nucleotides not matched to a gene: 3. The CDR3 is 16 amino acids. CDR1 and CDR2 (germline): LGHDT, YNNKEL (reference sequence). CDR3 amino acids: CASSQTSGTAYNEQFF. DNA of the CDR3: TGTGCCAGCAGCCAAACTAGCGGGACAGCCTACAATGAGCAGTTCTTC.

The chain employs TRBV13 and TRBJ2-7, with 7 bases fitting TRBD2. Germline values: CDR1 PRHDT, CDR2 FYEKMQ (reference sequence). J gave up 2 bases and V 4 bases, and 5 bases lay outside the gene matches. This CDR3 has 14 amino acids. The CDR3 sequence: CASSSRDYAYEQYF. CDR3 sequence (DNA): TGTGCCAGCAGCTCACGGGACTACGCCTACGAGCAGTACTTC.

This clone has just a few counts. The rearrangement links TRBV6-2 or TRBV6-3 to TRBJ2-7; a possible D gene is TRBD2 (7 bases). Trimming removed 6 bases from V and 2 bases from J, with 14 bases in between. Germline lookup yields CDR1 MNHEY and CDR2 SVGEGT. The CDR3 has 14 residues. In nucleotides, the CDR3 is TGTGCCAGCAGCCCTAGGGGGAGGGCCTACGAGCAGTACTTC. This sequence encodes CASSPRGRAYEQYF.

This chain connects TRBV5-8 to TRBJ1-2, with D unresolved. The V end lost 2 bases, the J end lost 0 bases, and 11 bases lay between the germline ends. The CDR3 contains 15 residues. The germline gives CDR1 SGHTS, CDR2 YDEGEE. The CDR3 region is CASSFGGNPNYGYTF. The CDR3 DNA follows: TGTGCCAGCAGCTTTGGAGGGAACCCTAACTATGGCTACACCTTC.

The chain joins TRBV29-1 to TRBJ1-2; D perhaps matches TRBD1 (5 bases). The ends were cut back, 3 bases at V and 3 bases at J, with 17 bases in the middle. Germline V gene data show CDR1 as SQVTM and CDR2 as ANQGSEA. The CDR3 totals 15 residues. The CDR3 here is CSVEMGAGWDYGYTF. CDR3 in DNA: TGCAGCGTTGAGATGGGCGCAGGGTGGGACTATGGCTACACCTTC.

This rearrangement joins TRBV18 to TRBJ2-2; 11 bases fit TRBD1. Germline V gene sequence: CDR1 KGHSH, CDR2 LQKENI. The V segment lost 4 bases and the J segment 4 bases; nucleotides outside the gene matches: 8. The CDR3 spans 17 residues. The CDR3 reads CASSRLGTGGTTGELFF. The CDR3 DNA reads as TGTGCCAGCTCACGTCTTGGGACAGGGGGAACCACCGGGGAGCTGTTTTTT.

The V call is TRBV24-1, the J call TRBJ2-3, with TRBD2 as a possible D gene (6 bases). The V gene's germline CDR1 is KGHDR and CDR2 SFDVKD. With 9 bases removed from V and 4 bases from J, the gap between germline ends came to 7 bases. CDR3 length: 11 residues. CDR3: CATGGPDTQYF. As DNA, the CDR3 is TGTGCCACCGGAGGGCCAGATACGCAGTATTTT.

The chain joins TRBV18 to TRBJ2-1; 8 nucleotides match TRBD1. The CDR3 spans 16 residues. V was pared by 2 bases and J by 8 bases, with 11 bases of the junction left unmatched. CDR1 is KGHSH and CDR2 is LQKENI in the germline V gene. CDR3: CASSPNRGLGRDEQFF. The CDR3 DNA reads TGTGCCAGCTCACCAAACAGGGGGTTGGGGAGAGATGAGCAGTTCTTC.

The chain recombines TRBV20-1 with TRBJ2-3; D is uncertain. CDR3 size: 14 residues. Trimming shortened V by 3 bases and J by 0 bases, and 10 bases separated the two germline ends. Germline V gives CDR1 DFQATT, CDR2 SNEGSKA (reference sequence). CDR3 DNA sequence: TGCAGTGCTAGTGGTTCAACTAGCACAGATACGCAGTATTTT. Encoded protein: CSASGSTSTDTQYF.

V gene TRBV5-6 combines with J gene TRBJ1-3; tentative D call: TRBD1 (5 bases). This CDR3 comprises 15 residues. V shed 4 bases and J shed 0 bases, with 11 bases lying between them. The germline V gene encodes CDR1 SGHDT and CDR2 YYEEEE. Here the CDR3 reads CASSADTNSGNTIYF. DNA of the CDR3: TGTGCCAGCAGCGCGGACACGAACTCTGGAAACACCATATATTTT.

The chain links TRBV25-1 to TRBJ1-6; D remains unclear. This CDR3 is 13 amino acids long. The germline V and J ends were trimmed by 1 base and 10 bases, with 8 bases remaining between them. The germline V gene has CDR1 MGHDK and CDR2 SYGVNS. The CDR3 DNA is TGTGCCAGCAGTGAATCAGTTCAATCACCCCTCCACTTT. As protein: CASSESVQSPLHF.

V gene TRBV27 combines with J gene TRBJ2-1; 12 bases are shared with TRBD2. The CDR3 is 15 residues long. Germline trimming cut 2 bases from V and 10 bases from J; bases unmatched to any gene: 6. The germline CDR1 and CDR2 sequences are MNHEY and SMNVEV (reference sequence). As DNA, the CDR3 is TGTGCCAGCAGTTTACAACTAGCGGGAGGAAACGAGCAGTTCTTC. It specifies CASSLQLAGGNEQFF.

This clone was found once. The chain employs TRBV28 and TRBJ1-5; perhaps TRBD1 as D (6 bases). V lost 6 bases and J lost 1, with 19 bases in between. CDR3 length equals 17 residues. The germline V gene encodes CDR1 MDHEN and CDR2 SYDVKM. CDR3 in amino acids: CASSGERGAGSNQPQHF. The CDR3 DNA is TGTGCCAGCAGCGGCGAGCGGGGGGCAGGGAGCAATCAGCCCCAGCATTTT.